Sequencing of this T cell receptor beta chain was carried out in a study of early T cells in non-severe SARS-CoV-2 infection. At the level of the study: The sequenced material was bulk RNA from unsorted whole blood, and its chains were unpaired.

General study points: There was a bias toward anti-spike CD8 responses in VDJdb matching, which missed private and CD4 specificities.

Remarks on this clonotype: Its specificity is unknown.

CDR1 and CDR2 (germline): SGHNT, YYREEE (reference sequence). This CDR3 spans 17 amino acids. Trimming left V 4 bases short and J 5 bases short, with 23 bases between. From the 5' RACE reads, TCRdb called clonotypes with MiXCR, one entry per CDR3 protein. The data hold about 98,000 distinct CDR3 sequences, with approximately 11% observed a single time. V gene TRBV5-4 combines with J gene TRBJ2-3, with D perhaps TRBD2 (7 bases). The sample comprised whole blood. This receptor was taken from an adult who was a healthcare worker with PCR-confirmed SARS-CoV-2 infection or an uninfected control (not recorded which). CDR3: CASSTTAGAGVVDTQYF. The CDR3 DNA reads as TGTGCCAGCAGCACGACAGCAGGGGCGGGGGTAGTAGATACGCAGTATTTT. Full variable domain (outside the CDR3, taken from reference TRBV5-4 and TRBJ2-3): ETGVTQSPTHLIKTRGQQVTLRCSSQSGHNTVSWYQQALGQGPQFIFQYYREEENGRGNFPPRFSGLQFPNYSSELNVNALELDDSALYLCASSTTAGAGVVDTQYFGPGTRLTVL.